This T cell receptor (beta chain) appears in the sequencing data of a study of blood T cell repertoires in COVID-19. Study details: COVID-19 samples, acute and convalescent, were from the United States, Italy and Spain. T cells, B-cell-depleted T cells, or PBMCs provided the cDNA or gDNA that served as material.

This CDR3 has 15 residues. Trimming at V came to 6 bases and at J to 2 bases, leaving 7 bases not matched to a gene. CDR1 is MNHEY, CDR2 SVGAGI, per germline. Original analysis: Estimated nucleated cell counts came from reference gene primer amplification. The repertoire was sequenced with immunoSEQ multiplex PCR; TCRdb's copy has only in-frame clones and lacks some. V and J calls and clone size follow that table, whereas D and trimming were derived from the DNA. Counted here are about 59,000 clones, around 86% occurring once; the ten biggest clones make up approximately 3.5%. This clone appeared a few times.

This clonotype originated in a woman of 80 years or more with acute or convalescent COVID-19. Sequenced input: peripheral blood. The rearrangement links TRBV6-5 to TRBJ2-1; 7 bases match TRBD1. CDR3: CASRRQGGAYNEQFF. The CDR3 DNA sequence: TGTGCCAGCAGGCGACAGGGTGGAGCCTACAATGAGCAGTTCTTC.